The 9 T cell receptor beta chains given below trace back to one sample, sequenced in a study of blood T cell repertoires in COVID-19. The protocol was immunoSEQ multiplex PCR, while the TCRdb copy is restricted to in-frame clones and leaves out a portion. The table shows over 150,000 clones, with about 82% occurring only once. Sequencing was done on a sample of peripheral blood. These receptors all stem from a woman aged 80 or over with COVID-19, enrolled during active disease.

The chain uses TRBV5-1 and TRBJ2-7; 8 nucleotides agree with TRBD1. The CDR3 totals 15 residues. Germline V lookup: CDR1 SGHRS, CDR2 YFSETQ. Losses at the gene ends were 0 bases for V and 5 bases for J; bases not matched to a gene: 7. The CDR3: CASSLVAGGPNEQYF. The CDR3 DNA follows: TGCGCCAGCAGCTTGGTAGCAGGGGGCCCCAACGAGCAGTACTTC.

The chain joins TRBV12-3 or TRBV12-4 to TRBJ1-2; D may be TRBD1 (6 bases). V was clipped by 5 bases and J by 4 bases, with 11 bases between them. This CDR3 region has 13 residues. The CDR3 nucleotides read TGTGCCAGCAGTGAGGACAGAACCTATGGCTACACCTTC. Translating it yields CASSEDRTYGYTF.

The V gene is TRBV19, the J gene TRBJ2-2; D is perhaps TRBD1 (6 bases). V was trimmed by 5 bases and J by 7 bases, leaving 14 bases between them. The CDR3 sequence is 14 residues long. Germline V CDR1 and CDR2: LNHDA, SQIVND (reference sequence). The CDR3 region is CASSPWGRNGELFF. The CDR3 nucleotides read TGTGCCAGTAGTCCCTGGGGGCGAAACGGGGAGCTGTTTTTT.

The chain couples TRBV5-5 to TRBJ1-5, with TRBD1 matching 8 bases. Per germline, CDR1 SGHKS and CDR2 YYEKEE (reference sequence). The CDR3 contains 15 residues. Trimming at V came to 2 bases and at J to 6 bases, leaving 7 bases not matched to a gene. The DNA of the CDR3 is TGTGCCAGCAGCTTTCGATGGACAGGGCGTCAGCCCCAGCATTTT. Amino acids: CASSFRWTGRQPQHF.

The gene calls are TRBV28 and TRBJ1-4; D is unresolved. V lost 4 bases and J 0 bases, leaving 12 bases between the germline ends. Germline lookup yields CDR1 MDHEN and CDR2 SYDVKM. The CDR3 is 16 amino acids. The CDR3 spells CASSSPAWPTNEKLFF. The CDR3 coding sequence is TGTGCCAGCAGTTCCCCCGCATGGCCAACTAATGAAAAACTGTTTTTT.

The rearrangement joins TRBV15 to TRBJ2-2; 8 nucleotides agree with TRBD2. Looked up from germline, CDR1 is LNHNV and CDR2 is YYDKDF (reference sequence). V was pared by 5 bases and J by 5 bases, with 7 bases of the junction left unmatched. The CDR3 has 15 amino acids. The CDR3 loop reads CATSPSGGGTGELFF. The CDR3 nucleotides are TGTGCCACCAGCCCCTCGGGGGGGGGTACCGGGGAGCTGTTTTTT.

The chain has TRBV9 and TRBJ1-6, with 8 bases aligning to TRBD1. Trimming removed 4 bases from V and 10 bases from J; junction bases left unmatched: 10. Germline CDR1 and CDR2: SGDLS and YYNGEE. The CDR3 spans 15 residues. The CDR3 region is CASSPTGTGDSPLHF. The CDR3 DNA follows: TGTGCCAGCAGCCCCACCGGGACAGGAGACTCACCCCTCCACTTT.

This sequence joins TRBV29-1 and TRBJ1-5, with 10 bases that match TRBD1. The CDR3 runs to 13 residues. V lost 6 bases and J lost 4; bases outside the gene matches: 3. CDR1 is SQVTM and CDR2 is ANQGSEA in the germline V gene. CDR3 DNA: TGCAGCGTGGGACAGGGGCTTAATCAGCCCCAGCATTTT. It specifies CSVGQGLNQPQHF.

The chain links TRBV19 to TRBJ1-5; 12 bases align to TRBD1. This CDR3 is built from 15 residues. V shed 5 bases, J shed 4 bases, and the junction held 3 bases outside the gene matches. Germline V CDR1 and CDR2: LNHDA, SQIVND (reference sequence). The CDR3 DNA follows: TGTGCCAGTAGTCCGGGACAGGGGGCAAATCAGCCCCAGCATTTT. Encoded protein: CASSPGQGANQPQHF.